These 24 T cell receptor beta chains were sequenced from one sample in a study of cytomegalovirus exposure and HLA in healthy donors. The PCR made use of 60 Vbeta and 13 Jbeta primers. Method: immunoSEQ multiplex PCR; TCRdb's copy keeps in-frame clones and lacks some. In the table there are under 150,000 clones, approximately 85% of which are singletons. The sequencing sample was made of PBMCs. These receptors all come from a male donor in good health and CMV-seropositive.

The chain employs TRBV9 and TRBJ1-4, with 8 bases matching TRBD1. The V gene's germline CDR1 is SGDLS and CDR2 YYNGEE. CDR3 size: 14 residues. V dropped 3 bases and J dropped 8; count of bases not matched to a gene: 6. In nucleotides, the CDR3 is TGTGCCAGCAGCGGGACAGGGATGCGGGAAAAACTGTTTTTT. Its protein product is CASSGTGMREKLFF.

This clone was observed a handful of times. The rearrangement links TRBV12-5 to TRBJ2-1, with 14 positions matching TRBD2. Trimming cost V 5 bases and J 8 bases; bases outside gene matches: 14. Germline V gene lookup returns CDR1 LGHNT and CDR2 FRNRAP. The CDR3 runs 18 residues. CDR3 in amino acids: CASGVGQRLAGGKYEQFF. DNA of the CDR3: TGTGCTAGTGGTGTGGGACAGCGACTAGCGGGAGGGAAGTATGAGCAGTTCTTC. Supplemented by reference TRBV12-5 and TRBJ2-1, the full variable domain reads DARVTQTPRHKVTEMGQEVTMRCQPILGHNTVFWYRQTMMQGLELLAYFRNRAPLDDSGMPKDRFSAEMPDATLATLKIQPSEPRDSAVYFCASGVGQRLAGGKYEQFFGPGTRLTVL.

This sequence joins TRBV9 and TRBJ1-1; a weak D match, TRBD1 (6 bases). V dropped 3 bases and J dropped 5 bases, with 14 bases sitting between them. The CDR3 contains 14 residues. Germline lookup yields CDR1 SGDLS and CDR2 YYNGEE. CDR3 loop: CASSAGTKGTEAFF. The CDR3 coding sequence is TGTGCCAGCAGCGCCGGGACAAAGGGAACTGAAGCTTTCTTT.

The chain carries TRBV5-4 and TRBJ2-3, with D unresolved. The CDR3 sequence is 11 residues long. Deletions cut 7 bases from V and 1 base from J, with 4 bases between. Germline CDR1 and CDR2: SGHNT and YYREEE (reference sequence). CDR3 DNA: TGTGCCAGCGGGCGCACAGATACGCAGTATTTT. Translated, it gives CASGRTDTQYF.

The chain links TRBV5-1 to TRBJ2-7; TRBD1 might be the D (6 bases). There are 15 residues in the CDR3. Per germline, CDR1 SGHRS and CDR2 YFSETQ. V gave up 0 bases and J gave up 0 bases, with 10 bases separating them. CDR3 residues: CASSLAGQSSYEQYF. The CDR3 nucleotides are TGCGCCAGCAGCTTGGCGGGACAATCCTCCTACGAGCAGTACTTC.

V usage is TRBV2 and J usage is TRBJ2-2; 7 nucleotides align to TRBD1. Trimming at V came to 6 bases and at J to 4 bases, leaving 5 bases not matched to a gene. This CDR3 region has 14 residues. Germline V gene sequence: CDR1 SNHLY, CDR2 FYNNEI. The CDR3 sequence is CASRAHRGTGELFF. The CDR3 DNA sequence: TGTGCCAGCAGGGCTCACAGGGGCACCGGGGAGCTGTTTTTT.

V and J are TRBV27 and TRBJ1-5, with D perhaps TRBD1 (6 bases). V was trimmed by 6 bases and J by 6 bases, leaving 15 bases between them. Germline V lookup: CDR1 MNHEY, CDR2 SMNVEV (reference sequence). CDR3 length equals 14 residues. CDR3 sequence reads: CASRTYSRGQPQHF. DNA of the CDR3: TGTGCCAGCAGGACGTATAGCAGGGGTCAGCCCCAGCATTTT.

The chain couples TRBV5-6 to TRBJ1-4, with D perhaps matching TRBD1 (6 bases). Germline V gene data show CDR1 as SGHDT and CDR2 as YYEEEE. The CDR3 loop spans 15 amino acids. Trimming took off 1 base at V and 6 bases at J, with 13 bases between the two ends. In DNA, the CDR3 is TGTGCCAGCAGCTTGTTTAGACAGGCCGATGAAAAACTGTTTTTT. Encoded protein: CASSLFRQADEKLFF.

This clone is a singleton in its sample. This CDR3 is CASSTQGALEAFF. The CDR3 region has the DNA TGTGCCAGCAGCACACAGGGGGCCCTGGAAGCTTTCTTT. The V and J genes are TRBV11-2 and TRBJ1-1; 9 bases line up with TRBD1. V lost 5 bases, J lost 8 bases, and 6 bases stayed unmatched. This CDR3 comprises 13 residues. Germline V lookup: CDR1 SGHAT, CDR2 FQNNGV.

J is TRBJ2-7 and V is TRBV18; TRBD2 agrees at 8 bases. The germline V gene has CDR1 KGHSH and CDR2 LQKENI. The CDR3 contains 14 residues. Unmatched junction bases numbered 7, after V lost 2 bases and J lost 7 bases. Written as DNA, the CDR3 is TGTGCCAGCTCACCAGCAGGCGGGAGGCTAGAGCAGTACTTC. Translation gives CASSPAGGRLEQYF.

The chain couples TRBV28 to TRBJ1-2; TRBD1 matches 11 bases. This CDR3 spans 14 amino acids. J was trimmed by 4 bases and V by 10 bases; bases with no gene match: 8. CDR1 and CDR2 from the germline V gene are MDHEN and SYDVKM. DNA of the CDR3: TGTGCCACCCGGGACAGGGGGGGGCTCTATGGCTACACCTTC. Protein product: CATRDRGGLYGYTF.

The chain has TRBV5-6 and TRBJ1-5; D gene uncertain. With 2 bases removed from V and 0 bases from J, the gap between germline ends came to 12 bases. The CDR3 extends over 16 amino acids. Germline CDR1 and CDR2: SGHDT and YYEEEE. For the CDR3, the DNA is TGTGCCAGCAGCTTCGCAGCGAATTATAGCAATCAGCCCCAGCATTTT. Amino acids: CASSFAANYSNQPQHF.

The chain is built from TRBV27 and TRBJ2-5, with 9 bases lining up with TRBD2. Germline CDR1 and CDR2: MNHEY and SMNVEV (reference sequence). Trimming at V came to 8 bases and at J to 0 bases, leaving 13 bases not matched to a gene. The CDR3 runs 17 residues. The DNA of the CDR3 is TGTGCCAGCGGCGGGGGGGAGGGGTCGAACTACCAAGAGACCCAGTACTTC. This codes for CASGGGEGSNYQETQYF.

This clone was observed a handful of times. This chain joins TRBV4-2 and TRBJ1-2; D is perhaps TRBD1 (6 bases). Germline assignment: CDR1 LGHNA and CDR2 YNFKEQ. CDR3 length: 14 residues. V was shortened by 0 bases and J by 8 bases, with 13 bases between the two germline ends. The DNA of the CDR3 is TGTGCCAGCAGCCAAGATCGGCAGGGGAGCGGCTACACCTTC. Translating gives CASSQDRQGSGYTF.

The chain recombines TRBV11-2 with TRBJ1-2; TRBD1 agrees at 12 bases. Germline V gene lookup returns CDR1 SGHAT and CDR2 FQNNGV. Trimming cost V 1 base and J 7 bases; bases outside gene matches: 4. The CDR3 sequence is 15 residues long. This CDR3 reads CASSLGGTGGGGYTF. For the CDR3, the DNA is TGTGCCAGCAGCTTAGGCGGGACAGGGGGCGGTGGCTACACCTTC.

This chain uses TRBV20-1 with TRBJ2-5, with D tentatively TRBD1 (5 bases). CDR3 length equals 11 residues. Per germline, CDR1 DFQATT and CDR2 SNEGSKA (reference sequence). V was trimmed by 7 bases and J by 5 bases, leaving 11 bases between them. The CDR3 coding sequence is TGCAGTGTTAAGGGGTTTGAGACCCAGTACTTC. Amino acid sequence: CSVKGFETQYF.

The V call is TRBV6-1, the J call TRBJ2-7, with 7 bases aligning to TRBD1. The CDR3 length is 14 residues. V was clipped by 2 bases and J by 2 bases; unmatched bases: 3. Germline V gene lookup returns CDR1 MNHNS and CDR2 SASEGT. This CDR3 reads CASSEWTGTYEQYF. CDR3 coding DNA: TGTGCCAGCAGTGAATGGACAGGAACCTACGAGCAGTACTTC.

This clone was seen more than once but under ten times. The chain recombines TRBV27 with TRBJ2-7, with 7 bases that match TRBD1. The CDR3 sequence is 15 residues long. With 0 bases clipped from V and 3 bases from J, the junction kept 5 bases outside the gene matches. The germline CDR1 and CDR2 sequences are MNHEY and SMNVEV (reference sequence). The CDR3 DNA sequence: TGTGCCAGCAGTTTATCGGCAGGGGGAAGCTACGAGCAGTACTTC. It translates to CASSLSAGGSYEQYF.

This clone appeared a single time. This chain links TRBV18 with TRBJ2-7, with a possible D match to TRBD2 (5 bases). The germline V and J ends were trimmed by 4 bases and 5 bases, with 12 bases remaining between them. The germline CDR1 and CDR2 sequences are KGHSH and LQKENI. This CDR3 comprises 13 residues. CDR3 sequence reads: CASSLDFSDEQYF. The CDR3 DNA reads as TGTGCCAGCTCACTTGACTTTAGCGACGAGCAGTACTTC.

Concerning this clone itself: Other DNA sequences in this specimen translate into the identical CDR3. CDR3: CASSLGASGGTDTQYF. CDR3 coding DNA: TGTGCCAGCAGCCTAGGGGCTAGCGGGGGCACAGATACGCAGTATTTT. The chain is built from TRBV7-2 and TRBJ2-3, with 9 nucleotides matching TRBD2. The length of the CDR3 is 16 residues. V lost 5 bases, J lost 1 base, and 7 bases stayed unmatched. The germline V gene encodes CDR1 SGHTA and CDR2 FQGNSA.

This rearrangement joins TRBV4-2 to TRBJ2-6; 15 nucleotides align to TRBD2. CDR1 and CDR2 (germline): LGHNA, YNFKEQ. The CDR3 is 19 amino acids. The V gene end was trimmed by 1 base and the J gene end by 4 bases; junction bases not matched to a gene: 5. In DNA, the CDR3 is TGTGCCAGCAGCCAAGGGACTAGCGGGAGGGCGGGAGGGGCCAACGTCCTGACTTTC. As protein: CASSQGTSGRAGGANVLTF.

J is TRBJ2-5 and V is TRBV7-2, with 7 nucleotides matching TRBD1. The J call may be mistaken, given a closer DNA end match to TRBJ2-7. CDR1 and CDR2 from the germline V gene are SGHTA and FQGNSA. The CDR3 consists of 15 residues. CDR3 coding DNA: TGTGCCAGCAGCCGCGCCGGGACAGACATTAACGAGCAGTACTTC. Translating it yields CASSRAGTDINEQYF.

This chain links TRBV9 with TRBJ1-2, with D perhaps matching TRBD1 (5 bases). The CDR3 totals 18 residues. V lost 0 bases to trimming and J lost 5 bases, with 23 bases between them. Germline assignment: CDR1 SGDLS and CDR2 YYNGEE. CDR3: CASSVDGLATAYGYGYTF. As DNA, the CDR3 is TGTGCCAGCAGCGTAGATGGCCTGGCGACAGCCTATGGGTATGGCTACACCTTC.

The V and J genes are TRBV5-6 and TRBJ2-3, with TRBD1 identical over 10 bases. V gave up 0 bases and J gave up 3 bases; unmatched junction bases: 1. CDR1 and CDR2 from the germline V gene are SGHDT and YYEEEE. The CDR3 spans 15 residues. Here the CDR3 DNA reads TGTGCCAGCAGCTTGGGGACAGGGGGTACAGATACGCAGTATTTT. Protein: CASSLGTGGTDTQYF.